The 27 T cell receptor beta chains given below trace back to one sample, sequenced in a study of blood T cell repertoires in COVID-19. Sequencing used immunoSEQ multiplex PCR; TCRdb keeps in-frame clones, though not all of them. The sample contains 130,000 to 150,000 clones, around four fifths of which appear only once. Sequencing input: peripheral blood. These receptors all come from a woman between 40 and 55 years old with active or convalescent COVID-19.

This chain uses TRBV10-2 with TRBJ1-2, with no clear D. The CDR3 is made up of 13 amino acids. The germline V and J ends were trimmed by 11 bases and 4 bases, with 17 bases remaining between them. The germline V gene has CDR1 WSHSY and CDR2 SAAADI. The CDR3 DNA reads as TGCGCCGGCCATCGGGGAGGGAGCTATGGCTACACCTTC. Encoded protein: CAGHRGGSYGYTF.

CDR3 sequence reads: CASSIPTGASEKLFF. The CDR3 region has the DNA TGTGCCAGCAGTATTCCGACAGGGGCTAGTGAAAAACTGTTTTTT. The rearrangement uses TRBV28 and TRBJ1-4; 8 bases match TRBD1. Trimming cost V 5 bases and J 7 bases; bases outside gene matches: 9. Germline V gene lookup returns CDR1 MDHEN and CDR2 SYDVKM. The CDR3 covers 15 residues.

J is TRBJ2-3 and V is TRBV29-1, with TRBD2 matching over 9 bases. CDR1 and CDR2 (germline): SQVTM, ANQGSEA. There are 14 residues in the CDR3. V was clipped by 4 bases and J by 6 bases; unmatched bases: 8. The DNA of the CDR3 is TGCAGCGTTGTGGGACTAGCTCACTCTGATACGCAGTATTTT. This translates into CSVVGLAHSDTQYF.

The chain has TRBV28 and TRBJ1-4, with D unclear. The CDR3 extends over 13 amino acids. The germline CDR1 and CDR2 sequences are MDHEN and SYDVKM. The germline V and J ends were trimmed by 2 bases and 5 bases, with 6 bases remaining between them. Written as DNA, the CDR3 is TGTGCCAGCAGTTTAGCCGGGAATGAAAAACTGTTTTTT. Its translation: CASSLAGNEKLFF.

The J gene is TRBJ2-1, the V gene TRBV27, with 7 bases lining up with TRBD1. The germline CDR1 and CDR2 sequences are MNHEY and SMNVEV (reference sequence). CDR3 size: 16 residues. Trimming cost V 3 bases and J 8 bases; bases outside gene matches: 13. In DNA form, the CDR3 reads TGTGCCAGCAGTTTGGTCACGACAGGGCCCAGGTATGAGCAGTTCTTC. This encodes CASSLVTTGPRYEQFF.

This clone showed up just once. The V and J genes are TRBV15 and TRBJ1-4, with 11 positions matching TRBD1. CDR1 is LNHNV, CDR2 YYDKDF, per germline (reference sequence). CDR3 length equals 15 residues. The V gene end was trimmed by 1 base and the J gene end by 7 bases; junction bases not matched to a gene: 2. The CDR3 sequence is CATSRGTGGGEKLFF. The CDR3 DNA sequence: TGTGCCACCAGCAGAGGGACAGGGGGCGGTGAAAAACTGTTTTTT.

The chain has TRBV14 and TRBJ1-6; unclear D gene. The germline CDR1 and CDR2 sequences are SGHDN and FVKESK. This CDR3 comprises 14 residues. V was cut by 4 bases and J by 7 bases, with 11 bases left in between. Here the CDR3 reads CASSLEAGNSPLHF. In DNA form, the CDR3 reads TGTGCCAGCAGCCTGGAGGCGGGCAATTCACCCCTCCACTTT.

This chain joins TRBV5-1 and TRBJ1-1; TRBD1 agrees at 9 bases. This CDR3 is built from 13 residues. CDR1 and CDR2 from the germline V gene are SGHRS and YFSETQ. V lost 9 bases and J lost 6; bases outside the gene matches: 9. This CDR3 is CAITPGQGPEAFF. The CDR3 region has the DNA TGCGCCATCACACCGGGACAGGGTCCTGAAGCTTTCTTT.

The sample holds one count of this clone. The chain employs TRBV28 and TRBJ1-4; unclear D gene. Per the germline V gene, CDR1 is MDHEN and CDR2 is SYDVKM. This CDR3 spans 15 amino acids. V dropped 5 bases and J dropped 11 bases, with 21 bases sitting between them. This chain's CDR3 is CASSIPGAGMGKLFF. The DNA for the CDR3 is TGTGCCAGCAGTATACCGGGAGCCGGGATGGGGAAACTGTTTTTT.

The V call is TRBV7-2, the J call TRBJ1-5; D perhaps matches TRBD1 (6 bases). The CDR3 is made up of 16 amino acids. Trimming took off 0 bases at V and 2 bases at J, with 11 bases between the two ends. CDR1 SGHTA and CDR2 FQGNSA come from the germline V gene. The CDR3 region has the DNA TGTGCCAGCAGCTTAGCGCCAGGGGTTCGCAATCAGCCCCAGCATTTT. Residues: CASSLAPGVRNQPQHF.

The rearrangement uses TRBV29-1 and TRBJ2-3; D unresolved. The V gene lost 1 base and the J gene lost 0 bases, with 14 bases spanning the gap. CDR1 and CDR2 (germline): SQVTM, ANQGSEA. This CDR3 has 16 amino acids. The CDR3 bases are TGCAGCGTTGAAGCTGAAAGACATTCTAGCACAGATACGCAGTATTTT. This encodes CSVEAERHSSTDTQYF.

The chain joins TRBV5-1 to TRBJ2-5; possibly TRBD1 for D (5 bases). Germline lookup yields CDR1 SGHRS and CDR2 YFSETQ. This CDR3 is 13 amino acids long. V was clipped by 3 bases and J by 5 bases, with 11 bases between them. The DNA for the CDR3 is TGCGCCAGCAGCTCCGTGGGGCAGGAGACCCAGTACTTC. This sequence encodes CASSSVGQETQYF.

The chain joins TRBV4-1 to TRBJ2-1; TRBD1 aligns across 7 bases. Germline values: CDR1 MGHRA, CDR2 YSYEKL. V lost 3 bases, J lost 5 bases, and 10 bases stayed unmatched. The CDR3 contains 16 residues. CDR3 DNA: TGCGCCAGCAGCCAGGGGGACAGTCGGAGAGACAATGAGCAGTTCTTC. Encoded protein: CASSQGDSRRDNEQFF.

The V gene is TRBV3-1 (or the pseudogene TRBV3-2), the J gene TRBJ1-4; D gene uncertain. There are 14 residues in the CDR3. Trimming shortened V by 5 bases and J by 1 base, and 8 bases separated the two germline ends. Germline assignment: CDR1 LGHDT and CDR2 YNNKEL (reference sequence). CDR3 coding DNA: TGTGCCAGCAGCTCCTCCCTAACTAATGAAAAACTGTTTTTT. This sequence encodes CASSSSLTNEKLFF.

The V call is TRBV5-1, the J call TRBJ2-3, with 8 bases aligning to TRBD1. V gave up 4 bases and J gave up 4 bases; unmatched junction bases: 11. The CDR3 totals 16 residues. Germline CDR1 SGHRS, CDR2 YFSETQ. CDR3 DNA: TGCGCCAGCAGCCCTCCCGGGACAGGCGGGGCAGATACGCAGTATTTT. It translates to CASSPPGTGGADTQYF. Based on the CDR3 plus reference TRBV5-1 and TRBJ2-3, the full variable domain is KAGVTQTPRYLIKTRGQQVTLSCSPISGHRSVSWYQQTPGQGLQFLFEYFSETQRNKGNFPGRFSGRQFSNSRSEMNVSTLELGDSALYLCASSPPGTGGADTQYFGPGTRLTVL.

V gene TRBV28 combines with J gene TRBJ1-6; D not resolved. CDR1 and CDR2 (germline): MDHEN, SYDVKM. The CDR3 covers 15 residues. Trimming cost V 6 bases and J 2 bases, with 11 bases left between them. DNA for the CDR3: TGTGCCAGCAGGCCCTCGACACCCTATAATTCACCCCTCCACTTT. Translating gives CASRPSTPYNSPLHF.

In nucleotides, the CDR3 is TGTGCCAGTAGTATCGGGAGACAGGGTATCTATGGCTACACCTTC. It encodes CASSIGRQGIYGYTF. The chain recombines TRBV19 with TRBJ1-2; 7 positions agree with TRBD1. Germline CDR1 reads LNHDA; CDR2 reads SQIVND (reference sequence). V shed 3 bases and J 4 bases; nucleotides not matched to a gene: 8. This CDR3 region has 15 residues.

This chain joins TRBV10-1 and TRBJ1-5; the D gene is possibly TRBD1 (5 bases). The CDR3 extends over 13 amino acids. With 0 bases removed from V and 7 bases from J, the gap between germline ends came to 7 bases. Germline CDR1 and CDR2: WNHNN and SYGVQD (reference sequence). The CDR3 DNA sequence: TGCGCCAGCAGTGAGTCGGGGGGACAGCCCCAGCATTTT. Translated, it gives CASSESGGQPQHF.

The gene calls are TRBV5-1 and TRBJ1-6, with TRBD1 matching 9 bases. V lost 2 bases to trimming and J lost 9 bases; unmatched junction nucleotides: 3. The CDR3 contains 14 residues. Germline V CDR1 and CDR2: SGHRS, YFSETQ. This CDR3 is CASSLQGAGSPLHF. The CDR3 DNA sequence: TGCGCCAGCAGCTTACAGGGGGCAGGTTCACCCCTCCACTTT.

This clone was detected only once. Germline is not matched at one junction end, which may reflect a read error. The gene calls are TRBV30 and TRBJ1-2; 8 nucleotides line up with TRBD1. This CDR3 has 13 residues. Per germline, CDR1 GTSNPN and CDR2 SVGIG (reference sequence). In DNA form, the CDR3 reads TGTGCCTGGAGTGGGATCAGGGGGCGCGATCCCCGCTTC. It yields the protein CAWSGIRGRDPRF. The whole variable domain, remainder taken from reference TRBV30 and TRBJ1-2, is SQTIHQWPATLVQPVGSPLSLECTVEGTSNPNLYWYRQAAGRGLQLLFYSVGIGQISSEVPQNLSASRPQDRQFILSSKKLLLSDSGFYLCAWSGIRGRDPRFGSGTRLTVV.

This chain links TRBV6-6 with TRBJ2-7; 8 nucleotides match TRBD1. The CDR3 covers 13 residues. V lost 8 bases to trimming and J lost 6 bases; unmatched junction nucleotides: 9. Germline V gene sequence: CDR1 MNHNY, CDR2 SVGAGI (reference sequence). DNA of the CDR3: TGTGCCAGCGGGCTGGCAGGGGGCGGCGAGCAGTACTTC. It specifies CASGLAGGGEQYF.

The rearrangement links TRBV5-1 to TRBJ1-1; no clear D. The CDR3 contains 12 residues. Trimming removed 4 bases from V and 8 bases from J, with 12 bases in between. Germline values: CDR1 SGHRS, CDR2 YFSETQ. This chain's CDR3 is CASSGLSGEAFF. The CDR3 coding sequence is TGCGCCAGCAGCGGACTCTCGGGCGAAGCTTTCTTT.

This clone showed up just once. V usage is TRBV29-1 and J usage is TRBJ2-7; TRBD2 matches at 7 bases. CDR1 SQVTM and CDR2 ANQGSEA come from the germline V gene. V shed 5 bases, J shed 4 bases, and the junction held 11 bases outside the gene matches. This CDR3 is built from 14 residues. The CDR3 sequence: CSVRPNGRLYEQYF. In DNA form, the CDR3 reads TGCAGCGTTCGCCCCAACGGGAGGCTTTACGAGCAGTACTTC.

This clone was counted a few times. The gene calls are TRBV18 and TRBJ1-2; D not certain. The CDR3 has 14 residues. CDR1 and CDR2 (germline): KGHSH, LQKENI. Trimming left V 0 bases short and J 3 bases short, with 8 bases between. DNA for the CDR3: TGTGCCAGCTCACCACCGGGAGATTACTATGGCTACACCTTC. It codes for CASSPPGDYYGYTF.

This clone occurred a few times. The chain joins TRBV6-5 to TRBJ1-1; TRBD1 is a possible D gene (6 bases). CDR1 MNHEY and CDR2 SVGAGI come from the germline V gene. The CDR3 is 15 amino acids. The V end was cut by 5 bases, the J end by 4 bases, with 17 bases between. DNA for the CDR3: TGTGCCAGCAGTCGCCGACAGGCCAGGGGCACTGAAGCTTTCTTT. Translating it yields CASSRRQARGTEAFF.

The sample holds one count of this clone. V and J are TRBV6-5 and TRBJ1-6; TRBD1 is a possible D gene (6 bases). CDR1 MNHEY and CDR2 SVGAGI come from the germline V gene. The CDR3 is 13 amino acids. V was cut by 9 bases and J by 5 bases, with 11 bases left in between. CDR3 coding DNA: TGTGCCAGGTCGACAGGCAATAATTCACCCCTCCACTTT. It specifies CARSTGNNSPLHF.

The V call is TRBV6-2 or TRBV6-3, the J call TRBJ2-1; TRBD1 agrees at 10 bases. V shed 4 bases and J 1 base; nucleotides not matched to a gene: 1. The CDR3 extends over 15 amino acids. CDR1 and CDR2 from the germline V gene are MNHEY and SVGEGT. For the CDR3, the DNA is TGTGCCAGCAGTTCGGACAGGGGGTCCTACAATGAGCAGTTCTTC. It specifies CASSSDRGSYNEQFF.